These 8 T cell receptor beta chains came from one sample sequenced in a study of CD8+ T cells in alopecia areata. Following RNA extraction, reverse transcription yielded cDNA that acted as the sequencing template. Libraries were prepared by immunoSEQ multiplex PCR; TCRdb keeps only in-frame clonotypes and omits some of them. The repertoire consists of fewer than 200,000 clones, with less than 75% occurring once and the leading ten covering roughly 16%. The treatment: oral pan-JAK inhibitor, 5-10 mg twice daily. The material was CD4+ T cells sorted from blood, obtained between weeks 55 and 65, from a patient treated with tofacitinib. These receptors were obtained from a human donor with alopecia areata.

The chain employs TRBV29-1 and TRBJ2-7; D is unclear. This CDR3 region has 11 residues. V lost 5 bases, J lost 7 bases, and 12 bases lay in between. From germline, CDR1 is SQVTM and CDR2 ANQGSEA. CDR3 loop: CSVSSGDEQYF. CDR3 nucleotides: TGCAGCGTTTCTTCCGGAGATGAGCAGTACTTC.

V and J are TRBV19 and TRBJ1-2, with D uncertain. Germline V gene lookup returns CDR1 LNHDA and CDR2 SQIVND (reference sequence). This CDR3 has 12 amino acids. V lost 1 base and J lost 7, with 7 bases in between. CDR3 in DNA: TGTGCCAGTAGTATAGTCGCGAGTGGCTACACCTTC. As protein: CASSIVASGYTF.

This clone has just a few counts. This rearrangement joins TRBV28 to TRBJ2-7, with 9 nucleotides matching TRBD1. Germline CDR1 and CDR2: MDHEN and SYDVKM. The CDR3 contains 12 residues. V was pared by 6 bases and J by 6 bases, with 3 bases of the junction left unmatched. The DNA for the CDR3 is TGTGCCAGCAGAGGGACAGGGTTCGAGCAGTACTTC. Its protein is CASRGTGFEQYF.

A single count supports this clone. V gene TRBV7-6 combines with J gene TRBJ2-2; 10 bases map to TRBD2. CDR1 is SGHVS, CDR2 FNYEAQ, per germline. There are 16 residues in the CDR3. With 5 bases clipped from V and 1 base from J, the junction kept 4 bases outside the gene matches. CDR3 residues: CASSGASGGNTGELFF. CDR3 coding DNA: TGTGCCAGCAGCGGCGCTAGCGGGGGGAACACCGGGGAGCTGTTTTTT.

This chain joins TRBV29-1 and TRBJ2-5, with TRBD2 matching over 7 bases. Trimming took 7 bases from V and 5 from J; bases not matched to a gene: 4. The germline CDR1 and CDR2 sequences are SQVTM and ANQGSEA. The CDR3 runs 11 residues. In nucleotides, the CDR3 is TGCAGCGGTGGACTAGTGGAGACCCAGTACTTC. It is translated as CSGGLVETQYF.

This clone was picked up a small number of times. The chain carries TRBV10-3 and TRBJ2-3; 11 bases line up with TRBD1. Trimming cost V 7 bases and J 6 bases; bases outside gene matches: 6. This CDR3 is built from 14 residues. Germline V lookup: CDR1 ENHRY, CDR2 SYGVKD. CDR3: CAIKDGQGADTQYF. The CDR3 DNA sequence: TGTGCCATCAAAGATGGACAGGGGGCGGATACGCAGTATTTT.

CDR3 sequence: CASSIGSHRNQPQHF. As DNA, the CDR3 is TGTGCCAGCAGCATCGGATCCCACCGCAATCAGCCCCAGCATTTT. This sequence joins TRBV6-5 and TRBJ1-5, with unresolved D. The CDR3 covers 15 residues. Germline CDR1 and CDR2: MNHEY and SVGAGI. V lost 6 bases, J lost 2 bases, and 14 bases lay in between.

The V gene is TRBV4-1, the J gene TRBJ2-2, with unresolved D. V lost 0 bases and J lost 5, with 13 bases in between. The germline V gene encodes CDR1 MGHRA and CDR2 YSYEKL. This CDR3 region has 16 residues. CDR3 region: CASSQDRNEDTGELFF. As DNA, the CDR3 is TGCGCCAGCAGCCAAGATCGGAATGAGGATACCGGGGAGCTGTTTTTT.